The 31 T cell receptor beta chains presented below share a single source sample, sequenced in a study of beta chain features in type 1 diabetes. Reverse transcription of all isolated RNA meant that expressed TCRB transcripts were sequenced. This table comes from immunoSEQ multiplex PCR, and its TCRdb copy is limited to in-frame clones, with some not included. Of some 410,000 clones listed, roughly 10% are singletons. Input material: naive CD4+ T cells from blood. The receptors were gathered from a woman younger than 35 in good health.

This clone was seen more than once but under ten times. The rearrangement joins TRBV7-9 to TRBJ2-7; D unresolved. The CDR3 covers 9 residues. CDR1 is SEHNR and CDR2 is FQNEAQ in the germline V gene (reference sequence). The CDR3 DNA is TGTGCCAGCAGCTTGGAGACCTGCGTC. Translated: CASSLETCV.

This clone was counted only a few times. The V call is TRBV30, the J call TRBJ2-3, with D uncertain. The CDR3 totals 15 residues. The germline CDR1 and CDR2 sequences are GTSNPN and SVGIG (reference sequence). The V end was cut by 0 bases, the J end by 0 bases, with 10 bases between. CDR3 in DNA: TGTGCCTGGAGTGTAGGTGGCGGTAGCACAGATACGCAGTATTTT. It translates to CAWSVGGGSTDTQYF.

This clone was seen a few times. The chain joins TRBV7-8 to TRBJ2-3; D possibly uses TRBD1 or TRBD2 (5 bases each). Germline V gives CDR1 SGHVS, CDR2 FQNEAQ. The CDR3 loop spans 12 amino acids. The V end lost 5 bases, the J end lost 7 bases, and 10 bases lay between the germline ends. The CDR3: CASSRGANTQYF. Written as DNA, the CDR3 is TGTGCCAGCAGCCGAGGGGCTAATACGCAGTATTTT.

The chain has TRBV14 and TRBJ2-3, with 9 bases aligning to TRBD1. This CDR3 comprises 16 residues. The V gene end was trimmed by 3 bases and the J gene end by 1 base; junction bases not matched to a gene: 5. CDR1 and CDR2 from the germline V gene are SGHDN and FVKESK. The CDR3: CASSQGQGVGTDTQYF. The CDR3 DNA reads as TGTGCCAGCAGCCAGGGACAGGGAGTTGGCACAGATACGCAGTATTTT.

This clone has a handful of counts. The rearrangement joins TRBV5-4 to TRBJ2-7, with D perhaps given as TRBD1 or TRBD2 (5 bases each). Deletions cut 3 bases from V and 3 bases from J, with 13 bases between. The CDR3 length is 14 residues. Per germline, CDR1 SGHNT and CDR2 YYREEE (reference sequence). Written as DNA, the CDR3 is TGTGCCAGCAGCTCCTCGGGACGGGTCTACGAGCAGTACGTC. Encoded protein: CASSSSGRVYEQYV.

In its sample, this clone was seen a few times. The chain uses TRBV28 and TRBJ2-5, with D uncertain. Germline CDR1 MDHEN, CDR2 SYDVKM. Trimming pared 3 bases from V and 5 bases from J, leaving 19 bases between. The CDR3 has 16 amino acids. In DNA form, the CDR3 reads TGTGCCAGCAGTTTCGATTCTCGGGTTGTGCGGGAGACCCAGTACTTC. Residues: CASSFDSRVVRETQYF. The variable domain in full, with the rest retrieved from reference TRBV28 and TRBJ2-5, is DVKVTQSSRYLVKRTGEKVFLECVQDMDHENMFWYRQDPGLGLRLIYFSYDVKMKEKGDIPEGYSVSREKKERFSLILESASTNQTSMYLCASSFDSRVVRETQYFGPGTRLLVL.

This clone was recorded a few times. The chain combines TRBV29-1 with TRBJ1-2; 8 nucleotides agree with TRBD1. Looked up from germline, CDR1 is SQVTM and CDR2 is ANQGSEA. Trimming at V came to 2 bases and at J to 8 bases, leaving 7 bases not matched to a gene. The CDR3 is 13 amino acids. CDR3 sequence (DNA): TGCAGCGTTGAACTGGACAGGGTCGGAGGCTACACCTTC. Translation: CSVELDRVGGYTF.

CDR3 coding DNA: TGTGCCAGCAGTGAGCTGGGCGGGCCCGATGAGCAGTTCTTC. It yields the protein CASSELGGPDEQFF. The V gene is TRBV2, the J gene TRBJ2-1, with D possibly being TRBD2 (5 bases). V was pared by 3 bases and J by 8 bases, with 14 bases between. Germline CDR1 SNHLY, CDR2 FYNNEI. The CDR3 contains 14 residues. Based on the CDR3 plus reference TRBV2 and TRBJ2-1, the full variable domain is EPEVTQTPSHQVTQMGQEVILRCVPISNHLYFYWYRQILGQKVEFLVSFYNNEISEKSEIFDDQFSVERPDGSNFTLKIRSTKLEDSAMYFCASSELGGPDEQFFGPGTRLTVL.

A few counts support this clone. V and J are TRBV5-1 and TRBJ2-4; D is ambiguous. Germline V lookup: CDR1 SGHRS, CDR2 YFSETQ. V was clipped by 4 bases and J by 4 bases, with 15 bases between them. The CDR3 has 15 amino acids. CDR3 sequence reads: CASSPRADGKNIQYF. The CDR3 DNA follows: TGCGCCAGCAGCCCCCGGGCCGATGGGAAAAACATTCAGTACTTC.

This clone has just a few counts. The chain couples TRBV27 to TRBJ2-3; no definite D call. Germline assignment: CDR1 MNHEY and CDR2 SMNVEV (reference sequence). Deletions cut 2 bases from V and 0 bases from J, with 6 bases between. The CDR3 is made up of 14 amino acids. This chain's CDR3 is CASSLLVSTDTQYF. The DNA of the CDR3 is TGTGCCAGCAGTTTACTCGTGAGCACAGATACGCAGTATTTT.

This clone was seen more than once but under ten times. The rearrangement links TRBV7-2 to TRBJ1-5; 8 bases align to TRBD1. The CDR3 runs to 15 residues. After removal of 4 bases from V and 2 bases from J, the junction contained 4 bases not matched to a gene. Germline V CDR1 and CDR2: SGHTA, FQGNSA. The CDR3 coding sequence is TGTGCCAGCAGCTGGACAGGGAATGGCAATCAGCCCCAGCATTTT. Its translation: CASSWTGNGNQPQHF.

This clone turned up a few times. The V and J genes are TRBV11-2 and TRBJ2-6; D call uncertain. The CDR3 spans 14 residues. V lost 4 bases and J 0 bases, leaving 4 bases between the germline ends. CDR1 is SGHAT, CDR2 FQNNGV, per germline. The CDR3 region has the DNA TGTGCCAGCAGCTCGACCTCTGGGGCCAACGTCCTGACTTTC. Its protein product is CASSSTSGANVLTF.

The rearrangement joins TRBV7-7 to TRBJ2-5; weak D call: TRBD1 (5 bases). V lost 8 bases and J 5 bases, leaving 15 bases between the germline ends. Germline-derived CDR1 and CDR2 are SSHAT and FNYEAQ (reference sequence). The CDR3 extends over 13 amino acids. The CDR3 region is CASGAPATETQYF. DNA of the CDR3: TGTGCCAGCGGGGCACCTGCCACCGAGACCCAGTACTTC. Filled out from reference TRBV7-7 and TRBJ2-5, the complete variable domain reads GAGVSQSPRYKVTKRGQDVTLRCDPISSHATLYWYQQALGQGPEFLTYFNYEAQPDKSGLPSDRFSAERPEGSISTLTIQRTEQRDSAMYRCASGAPATETQYFGPGTRLLVL.

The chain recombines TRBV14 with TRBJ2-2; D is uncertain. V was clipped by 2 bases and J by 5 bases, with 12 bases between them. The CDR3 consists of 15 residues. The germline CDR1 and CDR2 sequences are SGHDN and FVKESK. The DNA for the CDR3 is TGTGCCAGCAGCCAACAGGCTGTTGTAACCGGGGAGCTGTTTTTT. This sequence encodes CASSQQAVVTGELFF.

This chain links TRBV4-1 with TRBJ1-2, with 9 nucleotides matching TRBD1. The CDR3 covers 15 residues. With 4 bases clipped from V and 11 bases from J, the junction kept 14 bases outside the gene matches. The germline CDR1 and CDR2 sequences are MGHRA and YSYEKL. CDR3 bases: TGCGCCAGCAGCCTAGGGACAGGGACCCGCAGCGTTTACACCTTC. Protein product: CASSLGTGTRSVYTF.

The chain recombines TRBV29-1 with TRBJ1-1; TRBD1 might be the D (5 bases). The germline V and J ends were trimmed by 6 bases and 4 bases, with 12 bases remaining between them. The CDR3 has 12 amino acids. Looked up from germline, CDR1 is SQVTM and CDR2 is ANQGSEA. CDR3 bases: TGCAGCGTGAGGCTCGGGGGCACTGAAGCTTTCTTT. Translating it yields CSVRLGGTEAFF.

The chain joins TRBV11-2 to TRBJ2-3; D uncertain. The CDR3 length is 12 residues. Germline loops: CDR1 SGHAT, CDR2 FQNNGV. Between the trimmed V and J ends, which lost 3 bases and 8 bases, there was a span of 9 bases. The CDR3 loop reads CASSFRTSTQYF. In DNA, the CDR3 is TGTGCCAGCAGCTTTAGGACGAGTACGCAGTATTTT.

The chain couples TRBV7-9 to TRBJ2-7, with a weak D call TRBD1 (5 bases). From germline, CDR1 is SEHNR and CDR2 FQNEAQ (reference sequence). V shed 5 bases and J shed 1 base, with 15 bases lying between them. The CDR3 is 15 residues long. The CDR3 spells CASSQGAGQSYEQYF. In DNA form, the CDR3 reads TGTGCCAGCAGCCAAGGAGCAGGACAATCCTACGAGCAGTACTTC.

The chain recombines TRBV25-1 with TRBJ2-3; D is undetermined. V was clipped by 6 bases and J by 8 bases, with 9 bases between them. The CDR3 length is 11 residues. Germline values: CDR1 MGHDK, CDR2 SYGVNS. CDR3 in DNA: TGTGCCAGCAGCCCGGACGTTACGCAGTATTTT. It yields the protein CASSPDVTQYF.

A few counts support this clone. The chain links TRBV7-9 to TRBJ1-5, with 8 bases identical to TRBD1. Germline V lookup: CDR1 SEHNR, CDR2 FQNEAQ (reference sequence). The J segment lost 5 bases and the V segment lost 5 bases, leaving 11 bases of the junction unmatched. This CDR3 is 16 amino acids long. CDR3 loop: CASSQGQDIIYQPQHF. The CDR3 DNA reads TGTGCCAGCAGCCAGGGACAGGACATCATCTATCAGCCCCAGCATTTT.

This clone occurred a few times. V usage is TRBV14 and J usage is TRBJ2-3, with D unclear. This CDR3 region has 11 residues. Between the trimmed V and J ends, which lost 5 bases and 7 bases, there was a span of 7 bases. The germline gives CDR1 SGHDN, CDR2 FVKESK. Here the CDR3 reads CASSSTHTQYF. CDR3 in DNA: TGTGCCAGCAGCTCCACCCATACGCAGTATTTT.

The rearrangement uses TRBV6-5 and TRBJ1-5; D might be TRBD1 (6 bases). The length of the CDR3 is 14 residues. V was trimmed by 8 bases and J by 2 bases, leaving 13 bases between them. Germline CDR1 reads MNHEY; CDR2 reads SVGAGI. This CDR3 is CASRTGIGNQPQHF. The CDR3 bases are TGTGCCAGCCGTACAGGGATAGGCAATCAGCCCCAGCATTTT.

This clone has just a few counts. The CDR3 bases are TGTGCCAGCAGCCCCCCAGGGGAGCATAATTCACCCCTCCACTTT. This encodes CASSPPGEHNSPLHF. The chain has TRBV7-9 and TRBJ1-6; possibly TRBD1 for D (6 bases). Germline V gives CDR1 SEHNR, CDR2 FQNEAQ (reference sequence). The CDR3 sequence is 15 residues long. V gave up 5 bases and J gave up 5 bases, with 13 bases separating them. The full variable domain, its missing parts supplied by reference TRBV7-9 and TRBJ1-6, is DTGVSQNPRHKITKRGQNVTFRCDPISEHNRLYWYRQTLGQGPEFLTYFQNEAQLEKSRLLSDRFSAERPKGSFSTLEIQRTEQGDSAMYLCASSPPGEHNSPLHFGNGTRLTVT.

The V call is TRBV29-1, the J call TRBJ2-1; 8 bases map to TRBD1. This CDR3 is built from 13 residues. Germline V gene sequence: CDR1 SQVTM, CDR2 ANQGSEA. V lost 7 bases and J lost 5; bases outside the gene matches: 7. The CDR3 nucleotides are TGCAGCGAGAACAGGGGGTTGGACAATGAGCAGTTCTTC. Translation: CSENRGLDNEQFF.

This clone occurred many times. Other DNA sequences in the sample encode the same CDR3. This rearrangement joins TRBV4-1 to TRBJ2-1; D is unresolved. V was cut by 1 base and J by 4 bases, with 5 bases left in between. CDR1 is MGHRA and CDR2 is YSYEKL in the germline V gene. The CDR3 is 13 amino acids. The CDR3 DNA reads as TGCGCCAGCAGCCAAGTACCATACAATGAGCAGTTCTTC. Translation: CASSQVPYNEQFF.

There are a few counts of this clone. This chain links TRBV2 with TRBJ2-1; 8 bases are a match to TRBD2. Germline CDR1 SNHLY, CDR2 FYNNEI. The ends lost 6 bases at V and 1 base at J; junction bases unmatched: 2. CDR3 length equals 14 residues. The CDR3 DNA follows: TGTGCCAGCAGACAGCGGGAGTCCTACAATGAGCAGTTCTTC. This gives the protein CASRQRESYNEQFF.

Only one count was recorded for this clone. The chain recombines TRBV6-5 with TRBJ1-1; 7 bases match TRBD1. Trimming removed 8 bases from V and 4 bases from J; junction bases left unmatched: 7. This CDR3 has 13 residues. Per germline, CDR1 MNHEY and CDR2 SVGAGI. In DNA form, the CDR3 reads TGTGCCAGCGAACGGACAGGTGGCACTGAAGCTTTCTTT. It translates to CASERTGGTEAFF.

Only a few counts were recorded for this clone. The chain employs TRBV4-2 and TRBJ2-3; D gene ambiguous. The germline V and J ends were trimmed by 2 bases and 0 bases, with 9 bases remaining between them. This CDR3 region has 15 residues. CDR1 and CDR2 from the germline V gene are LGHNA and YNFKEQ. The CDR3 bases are TGTGCCAGCAGCCAAATCGAGAGTAGCACAGATACGCAGTATTTT. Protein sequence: CASSQIESSTDTQYF.

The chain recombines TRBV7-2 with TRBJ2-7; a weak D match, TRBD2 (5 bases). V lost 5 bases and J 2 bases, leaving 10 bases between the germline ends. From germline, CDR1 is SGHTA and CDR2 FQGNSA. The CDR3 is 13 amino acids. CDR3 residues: CASSPRGPYEQYF. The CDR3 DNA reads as TGTGCCAGCAGCCCCCGAGGGCCCTACGAGCAGTACTTC.

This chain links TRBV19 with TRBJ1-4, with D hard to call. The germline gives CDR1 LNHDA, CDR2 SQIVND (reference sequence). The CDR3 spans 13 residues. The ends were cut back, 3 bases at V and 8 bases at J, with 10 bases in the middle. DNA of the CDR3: TGTGCCAGTAGTATCGAGGCAGCCGAAAAACTGTTTTTT. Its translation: CASSIEAAEKLFF.

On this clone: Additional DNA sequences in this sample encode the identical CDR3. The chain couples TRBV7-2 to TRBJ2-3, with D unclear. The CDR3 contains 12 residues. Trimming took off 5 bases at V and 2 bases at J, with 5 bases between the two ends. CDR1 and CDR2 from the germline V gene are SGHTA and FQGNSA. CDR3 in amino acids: CASSAYTDTQYF. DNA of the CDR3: TGTGCCAGCAGCGCGTACACAGATACGCAGTATTTT. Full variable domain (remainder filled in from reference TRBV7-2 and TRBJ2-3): GAGVSQSPSNKVTEKGKDVELRCDPISGHTALYWYRQSLGQGLEFLIYFQGNSAPDKSGLPSDRFSAERTGGSVSTLTIQRTQQEDSAVYLCASSAYTDTQYFGPGTRLTVL.